The clone carrying this T cell receptor (beta chain) was seen a single time. Its antigen remains unidentified. This entry is derived from a study of graft-versus-host responses after intestinal transplantation. Study results and caveats: Across patients carrying graft-donor T cell macrochimerism, allografts held high graft-versus-host to host-versus-graft clonal ratios. Peak GvH clone levels in circulation were associated with early post-transplant HvG declines. Some GvH clones appeared in ileal mucosa or blood before recipient bone marrow.

The ends were cut back, 2 bases at V and 8 bases at J, with 16 bases in the middle. There are 15 residues in the CDR3. From germline, CDR1 is MGHRA and CDR2 YSYEKL. Profiled with immunoSEQ multiplex PCR; TCRdb holds only in-frame clones, not every one. Here the sample spans 84,000 or so clones, 80% to 90% being singletons. The V and J genes are TRBV4-1 and TRBJ2-1; D unclear. This sample comprised unstimulated CD8+ T cells sorted from spleen or lymph node cells, obtained before transplant. This TCR was recovered from a human donor who was the organ donor for an intestinal transplant. In nucleotides, the CDR3 is TGCGCCAGCAGCCAACTAAATCGACTGGGTGATGAGCAGTTCTTC. Its protein product is CASSQLNRLGDEQFF.